The present T cell receptor (beta chain) was sequenced within a study of blood T cell repertoires in COVID-19. Germline lookup yields CDR1 MNHNS and CDR2 SASEGT. V lost 3 bases to trimming and J lost 3 bases; unmatched junction nucleotides: 6. The CDR3 length is 17 residues. This table comes from immunoSEQ multiplex PCR, and its TCRdb copy is limited to in-frame clones, with some not included. The sample shows approximately 310,000 clones, roughly nine tenths of them seen only once. Participants' own reports of clinical history determined their cohort assignment. The TCR sequence derives from a man aged 60 to 69 who had recovered from COVID-19. This chain links TRBV6-1 with TRBJ2-1, with 12 bases lining up with TRBD2. The material sequenced was PBMCs or T cells enriched from blood (not recorded which). The CDR3 loop is CASSDPRLAGDYNEQFF. The CDR3 DNA is TGTGCCAGCAGTGACCCCCGACTAGCGGGAGACTACAATGAGCAGTTCTTC.